One sample yielded the 30 T cell receptor beta chains listed below, sequenced in a study of blood T cell repertoires in COVID-19. Repertoires were generated with immunoSEQ multiplex PCR, while TCRdb's copy carries only in-frame clones and drops some. Here the sample spans roughly 150,000 clones, roughly 82% being singletons. The specimen was peripheral blood. The receptors derive from a woman aged 45-65 years in a cohort sampled during active or convalescent COVID-19.

The chain employs TRBV24-1 and TRBJ1-2; TRBD1 aligns across 8 bases. The CDR3 sequence is 14 residues long. With 9 bases clipped from V and 4 bases from J, the junction kept 9 bases outside the gene matches. The V gene's germline CDR1 is KGHDR and CDR2 SFDVKD. The CDR3 sequence: CATHPGQGLYGYTF. The CDR3 DNA reads as TGTGCCACCCACCCTGGACAGGGACTCTATGGCTACACCTTC.

The rearrangement links TRBV6-5 to TRBJ1-4, with D possibly matching TRBD1 (5 bases). This CDR3 has 15 residues. V lost 4 bases, J lost 8 bases, and 17 bases lay in between. Germline CDR1 reads MNHEY; CDR2 reads SVGAGI. In DNA form, the CDR3 reads TGTGCCAGCAGTTCCCAGGGATCTTACCCCGAAAAACTGTTTTTT. Protein product: CASSSQGSYPEKLFF.

The CDR3 is CASSPSLNQPQHF. CDR3 sequence (DNA): TGTGCCAGCTCACCAAGCCTCAATCAGCCCCAGCATTTT. V is TRBV18 and J is TRBJ1-5; D call uncertain. CDR3 length: 13 amino acids. V dropped 2 bases and J dropped 3 bases, with 5 bases sitting between them. The germline gives CDR1 KGHSH, CDR2 LQKENI.

The chain joins TRBV2 to TRBJ1-6, with D hard to call. This CDR3 spans 15 amino acids. V dropped 3 bases and J dropped 0 bases, with 6 bases sitting between them. Germline V lookup: CDR1 SNHLY, CDR2 FYNNEI. CDR3 in DNA: TGTGCCAGCAGTGAGGAGAGCTCCTATAATTCACCCCTCCACTTT. Protein sequence: CASSEESSYNSPLHF.

Only one count was recorded for this clone. The V gene is TRBV7-8, the J gene TRBJ2-1; tentatively, D is TRBD2 (7 bases). Germline CDR1 reads SGHVS; CDR2 reads FQNEAQ. The CDR3 contains 14 residues. Between the trimmed V and J ends, which lost 8 bases and 3 bases, there was a span of 14 bases. CDR3 bases: TGTGCCAGCTCACTAAGGGGGGGCTACAATGAGCAGTTCTTC. It specifies CASSLRGGYNEQFF.

The chain is built from TRBV3-1 (or the pseudogene TRBV3-2) and TRBJ1-5; 10 positions match TRBD1. Looked up from germline, CDR1 is LGHDT and CDR2 is YNNKEL (reference sequence). The V segment lost 4 bases and the J segment 8 bases; nucleotides outside the gene matches: 2. CDR3 length: 13 amino acids. CDR3 region: CASSRDRGEPQHF. Here the CDR3 DNA reads TGTGCCAGCAGCCGGGACAGGGGAGAGCCCCAGCATTTT.

As to this clone: Sequence at one end of the junction differs from germline and may be a read error. V usage is TRBV25-1 and J usage is TRBJ2-1, with D tentatively TRBD2 (7 bases). The germline CDR1 and CDR2 sequences are MGHDK and SYGVNS. The CDR3 has 16 residues. The CDR3 DNA sequence: TGTGCCAGCAGTGGAGAGAGACAGGTTTCTAGCGGCCCTCCGGTCTTC. Its translation: CASSGERQVSSGPPVF.

The chain is built from TRBV3-1 (or the pseudogene TRBV3-2) and TRBJ1-6, with D perhaps TRBD1 (6 bases). Germline CDR1 LGHDT, CDR2 YNNKEL (reference sequence). V shed 4 bases and J shed 7 bases, with 17 bases lying between them. The CDR3 is 16 residues long. The DNA of the CDR3 is TGTGCCAGCAGCCCTTCGCTGGTCAGGGGCAATTCACCCCTCCACTTT. Translation: CASSPSLVRGNSPLHF.

This chain uses TRBV19 with TRBJ1-4, with 8 positions matching TRBD1. Germline V gene lookup returns CDR1 LNHDA and CDR2 SQIVND (reference sequence). The CDR3 totals 16 residues. The junction had 7 bases not matched to a gene; V was cut back by 7 bases and J by 0 bases. CDR3 region: CASKTGDPSTNEKLFF. The CDR3 nucleotides are TGTGCCAGTAAGACAGGGGACCCCTCAACTAATGAAAAACTGTTTTTT. Full variable domain (outside the CDR3, taken from reference TRBV19 and TRBJ1-4): DGGITQSPKYLFRKEGQNVTLSCEQNLNHDAMYWYRQDPGQGLRLIYYSQIVNDFQKGDIAEGYSVSREKKESFPLTVTSAQKNPTAFYLCASKTGDPSTNEKLFFGSGTQLSVL.

This clone has just one count. The rearrangement joins TRBV19 to TRBJ1-2, with a tentative D call TRBD1 (6 bases). Trimming removed 5 bases from V and 7 bases from J, with 20 bases in between. Germline V lookup: CDR1 LNHDA, CDR2 SQIVND (reference sequence). This CDR3 region has 15 residues. CDR3 DNA: TGTGCCAGTAGTTCATTGGACAGTCGATTCTTTGGCTACACCTTC. This encodes CASSSLDSRFFGYTF.

The V call is TRBV11-3, the J call TRBJ2-2; 7 bases match TRBD2. V gave up 3 bases and J gave up 7 bases; unmatched junction bases: 2. Per germline, CDR1 SGHNT and CDR2 YENEEA. The CDR3 extends over 13 amino acids. CDR3 sequence (DNA): TGTGCCAGCAGCTTGGGGGAGGGCGGGGAGCTGTTTTTT. This codes for CASSLGEGGELFF.

This clone appeared a single time. The chain employs TRBV29-1 and TRBJ1-3; the D gene is possibly TRBD1 (5 bases). Between the trimmed V and J ends, which lost 7 bases and 4 bases, there was a span of 14 bases. CDR3 length: 13 amino acids. In germline, CDR1 is SQVTM, CDR2 ANQGSEA. The CDR3 region is CSARGSTGNTIYF. CDR3 DNA: TGCAGCGCCCGGGGGAGCACAGGAAACACCATATATTTT.

V and J are TRBV4-1 and TRBJ2-3, with 10 bases fitting TRBD2. Germline V lookup: CDR1 MGHRA, CDR2 YSYEKL. The CDR3 covers 17 residues. V trimming: 1 base; J trimming: 3 bases; junction bases outside the gene matches: 7. The CDR3 is CASSQVPSGGKTDTQYF. The DNA of the CDR3 is TGCGCCAGCAGCCAAGTCCCTAGCGGGGGAAAAACAGATACGCAGTATTTT.

The chain links TRBV30 to TRBJ1-4; TRBD1 aligns across 7 bases. After removal of 7 bases from V and 0 bases from J, the junction contained 11 bases not matched to a gene. Germline-derived CDR1 and CDR2 are GTSNPN and SVGIG (reference sequence). The CDR3 length is 16 residues. The CDR3 coding sequence is TGTGCCTCGACACCAGACAGGGTGGCAACTAATGAAAAACTGTTTTTT. Protein: CASTPDRVATNEKLFF. Full variable domain (remainder filled in from reference TRBV30 and TRBJ1-4): SQTIHQWPATLVQPVGSPLSLECTVEGTSNPNLYWYRQAAGRGLQLLFYSVGIGQISSEVPQNLSASRPQDRQFILSSKKLLLSDSGFYLCASTPDRVATNEKLFFGSGTQLSVL.

This rearrangement joins TRBV10-1 to TRBJ2-7; D not certain. This CDR3 has 13 amino acids. CDR1 WNHNN and CDR2 SYGVQD come from the germline V gene (reference sequence). Trimming took off 5 bases at V and 6 bases at J, with 14 bases between the two ends. CDR3 sequence reads: CASSKAIRGEQYF. The CDR3 nucleotides read TGCGCCAGCAGTAAGGCAATACGCGGCGAGCAGTACTTC.

CDR3 bases: TGTGCCAGTAGTCTGACAGGGGGCAATCAGCCCCAGCATTTT. It encodes CASSLTGGNQPQHF. V gene TRBV19 combines with J gene TRBJ1-5; the match to TRBD1 covers 8 bases. Germline CDR1 reads LNHDA; CDR2 reads SQIVND (reference sequence). CDR3 length equals 14 residues. The J segment lost 2 bases and the V segment lost 5 bases, leaving 2 bases of the junction unmatched.

V is TRBV6-5 and J is TRBJ1-6, with D unresolved. The CDR3 has 15 amino acids. Trimming cost V 6 bases and J 2 bases, with 11 bases left between them. Per the germline V gene, CDR1 is MNHEY and CDR2 is SVGAGI. The chain's CDR3 is CASRLDGAYNSPLHF. For the CDR3, the DNA is TGTGCCAGCAGACTGGACGGGGCCTATAATTCACCCCTCCACTTT.

This clone has a single count. The gene calls are TRBV5-5 and TRBJ2-3; 10 nucleotides match TRBD2. This CDR3 has 16 residues. Looked up from germline, CDR1 is SGHKS and CDR2 is YYEKEE (reference sequence). The V segment lost 2 bases and the J segment 6 bases; nucleotides outside the gene matches: 9. The CDR3 sequence is CASSFAPSGGSDTQYF. For the CDR3, the DNA is TGTGCCAGCAGCTTTGCGCCTAGCGGGGGCTCCGATACGCAGTATTTT. Full variable domain (remainder filled in from reference TRBV5-5 and TRBJ2-3): DAGVTQSPTHLIKTRGQQVTLRCSPISGHKSVSWYQQVLGQGPQFIFQYYEKEERGRGNFPDRFSARQFPNYSSELNVNALLLGDSALYLCASSFAPSGGSDTQYFGPGTRLTVL.

The chain employs TRBV11-2 and TRBJ1-6; tentatively, D is TRBD1 (6 bases). The CDR3 runs to 14 residues. Trimming cost V 3 bases and J 7 bases, with 10 bases left between them. Germline values: CDR1 SGHAT, CDR2 FQNNGV. The CDR3 sequence is CASSFQGMNSPLHF. CDR3 DNA sequence: TGTGCCAGCAGCTTCCAGGGGATGAATTCACCCCTCCACTTT.

The chain employs TRBV30 and TRBJ1-1, with D unclear. V dropped 2 bases and J dropped 5 bases, with 15 bases sitting between them. CDR1 is GTSNPN and CDR2 is SVGIG in the germline V gene (reference sequence). CDR3 length: 14 amino acids. The CDR3 loop is CAWSRNLEGTEAFF. CDR3 bases: TGTGCCTGGAGTCGGAACCTTGAGGGAACTGAAGCTTTCTTT. Together with reference TRBV30 and TRBJ1-1, the CDR3 gives the full variable domain: SQTIHQWPATLVQPVGSPLSLECTVEGTSNPNLYWYRQAAGRGLQLLFYSVGIGQISSEVPQNLSASRPQDRQFILSSKKLLLSDSGFYLCAWSRNLEGTEAFFGQGTRLTVV.

For the CDR3, the DNA is TGTGCCTGGGCCCCCGTGGGGCGGAACAATCAGCCCCAGCATTTT. It codes for CAWAPVGRNNQPQHF. The chain is built from TRBV30 and TRBJ1-5; D is possibly TRBD1 (5 bases). Germline V gives CDR1 GTSNPN, CDR2 SVGIG (reference sequence). Trimming pared 5 bases from V and 3 bases from J, leaving 17 bases between. This CDR3 is 15 amino acids long.

This clone was recorded once. CDR3 amino acids: CASRPDGSNSPLHF. The CDR3, as DNA: TGTGCCAGCAGACCCGACGGGAGTAATTCACCCCTCCACTTT. This chain connects TRBV7-2 to TRBJ1-6; D unresolved. V shed 6 bases and J shed 6 bases, with 12 bases lying between them. There are 14 residues in the CDR3. The V gene's germline CDR1 is SGHTA and CDR2 FQGNSA. Together with reference TRBV7-2 and TRBJ1-6, the CDR3 gives the full variable domain: GAGVSQSPSNKVTEKGKDVELRCDPISGHTALYWYRQSLGQGLEFLIYFQGNSAPDKSGLPSDRFSAERTGGSVSTLTIQRTQQEDSAVYLCASRPDGSNSPLHFGNGTRLTVT.

This rearrangement joins TRBV6-1 to TRBJ1-4; 10 bases are a match to TRBD1. This CDR3 comprises 17 residues. Germline V gene data show CDR1 as MNHNS and CDR2 as SASEGT. V lost 4 bases and J lost 0; bases outside the gene matches: 5. The CDR3 reads CASSAGDRGSTNEKLFF. The CDR3 DNA is TGTGCCAGCAGTGCCGGGGACAGGGGCTCAACTAATGAAAAACTGTTTTTT.

The V and J genes are TRBV9 and TRBJ2-1, with TRBD2 as a possible D gene (6 bases). The CDR3 is 12 residues long. Trimming left V 3 bases short and J 10 bases short, with 11 bases between. Germline values: CDR1 SGDLS, CDR2 YYNGEE. The CDR3 region has the DNA TGTGCCAGCAGCGGCCACGCGGGGGAGCAGTTCTTC. This sequence encodes CASSGHAGEQFF.

V and J are TRBV19 and TRBJ1-1; 7 bases match TRBD1. Germline loops: CDR1 LNHDA, CDR2 SQIVND (reference sequence). The CDR3 is 17 residues long. V lost 8 bases, J lost 1 base, and 16 bases stayed unmatched. The CDR3 region has the DNA TGTGCCAGTGGGTTGACGCGGGACAGTGGTCGGAACACTGAAGCTTTCTTT. This encodes CASGLTRDSGRNTEAFF.

V gene TRBV6-5 combines with J gene TRBJ1-3; D remains unclear. The CDR3 is 14 amino acids. Trimming shortened V by 2 bases and J by 4 bases, and 9 bases separated the two germline ends. The germline CDR1 and CDR2 sequences are MNHEY and SVGAGI. CDR3 residues: CASSYGVAGNTIYF. Written as DNA, the CDR3 is TGTGCCAGCAGTTACGGTGTAGCCGGAAACACCATATATTTT.

This chain links TRBV3-1 (or the pseudogene TRBV3-2) with TRBJ1-4; a possible D gene is TRBD1 (5 bases). V was clipped by 1 base and J by 13 bases, with 10 bases between them. The length of the CDR3 is 12 residues. Germline CDR1 is LGHDT and CDR2 is YNNKEL (reference sequence). The CDR3 nucleotides read TGTGCCAGCAGCCAAGCGAGGGGAGGACTGTTTTTT. It is translated as CASSQARGGLFF.

This clone turned up a few times. The CDR3 DNA follows: TGTGCCAGCAGCAAATCCCCCAACGGCTCCTATAATTCACCCCTCCACTTT. Amino acids: CASSKSPNGSYNSPLHF. The chain carries TRBV21-1 and TRBJ1-6. TRBV21-1 counts as a pseudogene. CDR3 length: 17 residues.

The V gene is TRBV19, the J gene TRBJ1-5; no firm D call. V lost 1 base and J lost 0, with 13 bases in between. Germline CDR1 LNHDA, CDR2 SQIVND (reference sequence). This CDR3 comprises 17 residues. Written as DNA, the CDR3 is TGTGCCAGTAGTATAGCTCGGAGGACCATTAGCAATCAGCCCCAGCATTTT. Translation gives CASSIARRTISNQPQHF.

The chain combines TRBV12-1 with TRBJ2-7; the D call TRBD2 from the table was never checked on the DNA. TRBV12-1 is a listed pseudogene. There are 17 residues in the CDR3. CDR3 loop: CASSFAGTWRGAYEQYF. CDR3 sequence (DNA): TGTGCCAGCAGCTTTGCGGGTACCTGGCGGGGGGCCTACGAGCAGTACTTC.